These 10 T cell receptor beta chains originate from one sample sequenced in a study of cytomegalovirus exposure and HLA in healthy donors. PCR employed 60 Vbeta and 13 Jbeta primers. Data came from immunoSEQ multiplex PCR; TCRdb stores just in-frame clones and leaves some out. The top ten hold around 5% of the sample, which has around 94,000 clones, around 68% seen once. Sequencing input: PBMCs. These receptors originate from a human donor in good health.

This CDR3 is CASSLWRDTGELFF. CDR3 nucleotides: TGTGCCAGCAGCTTGTGGAGGGACACCGGGGAGCTGTTTTTT. The chain carries TRBV5-8 and TRBJ2-2; TRBD2 is a possible D gene (6 bases). Germline assignment: CDR1 SGHTS and CDR2 YDEGEE. CDR3 length equals 14 residues. V lost 1 base to trimming and J lost 3 bases, with 7 bases between them.

This clone was seen once. The chain combines TRBV6-4 with TRBJ2-2; 8 nucleotides match TRBD1. CDR1 is MRHNA and CDR2 is SNTAGT in the germline V gene. This CDR3 is 14 amino acids long. Unmatched junction bases numbered 5, after V lost 6 bases and J lost 5 bases. Here the CDR3 DNA reads TGTGCCAGCAGGAATAACAGGGGGACCGGGGAGCTGTTTTTT. This sequence encodes CASRNNRGTGELFF.

The chain links TRBV6-5 to TRBJ1-2; the match to TRBD1 covers 8 bases. CDR3 length equals 16 residues. Germline lookup yields CDR1 MNHEY and CDR2 SVGAGI. V dropped 1 base and J dropped 6; count of bases not matched to a gene: 10. Written as DNA, the CDR3 is TGTGCCAGCAGTTACTTCACACCGGGACAGGTGGATGGCTACACCTTC. The encoded protein is CASSYFTPGQVDGYTF.

This clone occurred a few times. CDR3 loop: CASSQGTGTGGGSPLHF. CDR3 DNA: TGCGCCAGCAGCCAAGGCACCGGGACAGGGGGCGGCTCACCCCTCCACTTT. The chain uses TRBV4-1 and TRBJ1-6; 12 positions agree with TRBD1. Germline assignment: CDR1 MGHRA and CDR2 YSYEKL. V trimming: 1 base; J trimming: 10 bases; junction bases outside the gene matches: 8. This CDR3 has 17 amino acids.

The V call is TRBV30, the J call TRBJ2-3; a weak D match, TRBD2 (5 bases). Per germline, CDR1 GTSNPN and CDR2 SVGIG (reference sequence). V lost 2 bases to trimming and J lost 3 bases, with 12 bases between them. CDR3 size: 14 residues. The CDR3 nucleotides read TGTGCCTGGAGTCGGGGTTTGAGGACAGATACGCAGTATTTT. It translates to CAWSRGLRTDTQYF.

In the case of this clone: A junction boundary mismatches the germline segment, possibly from a read error. The CDR3: CAWNLGLKTEAFF. CDR3 bases: TGTGCCTGGAATCTAGGCCTGAAAACTGAAGCTTTCTTT. The rearrangement links TRBV30 to TRBJ1-1; no reliable D call. Per the germline V gene, CDR1 is GTSNPN and CDR2 is SVGIG (reference sequence). CDR3 length: 13 amino acids.

The V call is TRBV27, the J call TRBJ1-2, with 9 bases aligning to TRBD1. V trimming: 4 bases; J trimming: 14 bases; junction bases outside the gene matches: 8. Germline CDR1 reads MNHEY; CDR2 reads SMNVEV (reference sequence). The CDR3 sequence is 12 residues long. The DNA of the CDR3 is TGTGCCAGCAGTTCTCCGGGACAGGGATTAACCTTC. This encodes CASSSPGQGLTF.

The CDR3 sequence: CASSLSSGRFTGELFF. The CDR3 DNA follows: TGTGCCAGCAGTTTATCTAGCGGGAGGTTCACCGGGGAGCTGTTTTTT. The rearrangement links TRBV27 to TRBJ2-2; 10 positions match TRBD2. Losses at the gene ends were 0 bases for V and 4 bases for J; bases not matched to a gene: 2. The V gene's germline CDR1 is MNHEY and CDR2 SMNVEV (reference sequence). The CDR3 totals 16 residues.

The chain uses TRBV5-1 and TRBJ2-7; D may be TRBD2 (5 bases). This CDR3 is built from 15 residues. V lost 4 bases to trimming and J lost 1 base, with 15 bases between them. Per germline, CDR1 SGHRS and CDR2 YFSETQ. In nucleotides, the CDR3 is TGCGCCAGCAGCCTAAACTCCGGGAATTCCTACGAGCAGTACTTC. Translating it yields CASSLNSGNSYEQYF.

The rearrangement links TRBV7-6 to TRBJ2-7; tentatively, D is TRBD1 (6 bases). This CDR3 contains 13 residues. Trimming shortened V by 4 bases and J by 6 bases, and 13 bases separated the two germline ends. Germline-derived CDR1 and CDR2 are SGHVS and FNYEAQ. CDR3 loop: CASSYEVGGEQYF. CDR3 DNA sequence: TGTGCCAGCAGCTACGAGGTAGGGGGCGAGCAGTACTTC.